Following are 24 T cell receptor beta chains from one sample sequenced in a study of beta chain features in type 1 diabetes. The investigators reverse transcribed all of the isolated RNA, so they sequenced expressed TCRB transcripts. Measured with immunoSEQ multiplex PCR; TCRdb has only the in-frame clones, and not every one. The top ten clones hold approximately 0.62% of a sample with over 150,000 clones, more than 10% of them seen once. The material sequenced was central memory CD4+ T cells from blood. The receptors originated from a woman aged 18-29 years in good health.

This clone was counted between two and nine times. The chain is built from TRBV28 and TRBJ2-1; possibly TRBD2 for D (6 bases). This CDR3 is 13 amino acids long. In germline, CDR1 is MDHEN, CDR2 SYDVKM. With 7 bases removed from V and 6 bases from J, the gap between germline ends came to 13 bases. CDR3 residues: CASTVTSLNEQFF. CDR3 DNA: TGTGCCAGCACCGTAACTAGCCTCAATGAGCAGTTCTTC.

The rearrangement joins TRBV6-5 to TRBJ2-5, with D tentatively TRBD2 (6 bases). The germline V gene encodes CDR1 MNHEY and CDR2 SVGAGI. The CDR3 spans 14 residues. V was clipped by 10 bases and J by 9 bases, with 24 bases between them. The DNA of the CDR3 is TGTGCCACCAATCCAGGGACGGGGACTCGGGCCCAGTACTTC. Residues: CATNPGTGTRAQYF.

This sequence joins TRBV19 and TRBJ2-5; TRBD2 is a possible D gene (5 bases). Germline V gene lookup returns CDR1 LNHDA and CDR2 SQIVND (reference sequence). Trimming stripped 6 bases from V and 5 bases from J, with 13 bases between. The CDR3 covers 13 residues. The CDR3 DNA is TGTGCCAGTAGCTCGGGATCGACGGAGACCCAGTACTTC. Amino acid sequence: CASSSGSTETQYF.

The CDR3 spells CASSGTSPGGTGELFF. The CDR3 coding sequence is TGTGCCAGCAGCGGTACTAGCCCCGGCGGAACCGGGGAGCTGTTTTTT. The V gene is TRBV9, the J gene TRBJ2-2; D perhaps matches TRBD2 (6 bases). The germline V and J ends were trimmed by 3 bases and 5 bases, with 17 bases remaining between them. Germline CDR1 reads SGDLS; CDR2 reads YYNGEE. CDR3 length: 16 amino acids.

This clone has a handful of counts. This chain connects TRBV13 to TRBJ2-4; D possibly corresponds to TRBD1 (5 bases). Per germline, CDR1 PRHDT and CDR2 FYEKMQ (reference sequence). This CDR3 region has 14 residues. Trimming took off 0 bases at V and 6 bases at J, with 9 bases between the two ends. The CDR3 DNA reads TGTGCCAGCAGCTTAGGCCAGGGTGGAAACATTCAGTACTTC. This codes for CASSLGQGGNIQYF. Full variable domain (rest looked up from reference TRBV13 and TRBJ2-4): AAGVIQSPRHLIKEKRETATLKCYPIPRHDTVYWYQQGPGQDPQFLISFYEKMQSDKGSIPDRFSAQQFSDYHSELNMSSLELGDSALYFCASSLGQGGNIQYFGAGTRLSVL.

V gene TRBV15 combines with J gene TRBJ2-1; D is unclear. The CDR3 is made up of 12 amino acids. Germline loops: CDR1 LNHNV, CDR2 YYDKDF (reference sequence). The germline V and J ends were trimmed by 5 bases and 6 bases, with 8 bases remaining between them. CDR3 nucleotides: TGTGCCACCAGCGAGGCGGTCAATGAGCAGTTCTTC. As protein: CATSEAVNEQFF.

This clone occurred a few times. CDR3 residues: CASSPSGQGNYEQYF. The CDR3 DNA is TGTGCCAGCAGCCCATCGGGACAGGGGAACTACGAGCAGTACTTC. This chain uses TRBV7-2 with TRBJ2-7, with TRBD1 identical over 10 bases. V was pared by 5 bases and J by 3 bases, with 7 bases of the junction left unmatched. The germline gives CDR1 SGHTA, CDR2 FQGNSA. The CDR3 covers 15 residues.

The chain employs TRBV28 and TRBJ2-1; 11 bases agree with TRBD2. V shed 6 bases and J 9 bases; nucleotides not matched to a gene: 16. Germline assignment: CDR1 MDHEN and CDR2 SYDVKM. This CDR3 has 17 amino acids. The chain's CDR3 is CASRLALPSGRISEQFF. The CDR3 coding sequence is TGTGCCAGCAGGTTAGCCCTCCCTAGCGGGAGGATCTCTGAGCAGTTCTTC. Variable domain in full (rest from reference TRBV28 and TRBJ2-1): DVKVTQSSRYLVKRTGEKVFLECVQDMDHENMFWYRQDPGLGLRLIYFSYDVKMKEKGDIPEGYSVSREKKERFSLILESASTNQTSMYLCASRLALPSGRISEQFFGPGTRLTVL.

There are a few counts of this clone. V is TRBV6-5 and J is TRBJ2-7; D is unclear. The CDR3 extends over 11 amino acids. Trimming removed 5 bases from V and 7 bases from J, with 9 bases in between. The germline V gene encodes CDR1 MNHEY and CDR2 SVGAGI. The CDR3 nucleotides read TGTGCCAGCAGTCCGAACATTGAGCAGTACTTC. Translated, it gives CASSPNIEQYF.

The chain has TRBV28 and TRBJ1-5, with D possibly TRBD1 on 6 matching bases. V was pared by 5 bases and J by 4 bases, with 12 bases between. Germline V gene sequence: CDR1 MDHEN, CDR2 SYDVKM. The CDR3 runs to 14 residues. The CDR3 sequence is CASSPLRGNQPQHF. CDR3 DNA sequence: TGTGCCAGCAGTCCCCTGAGGGGGAATCAGCCCCAGCATTTT.

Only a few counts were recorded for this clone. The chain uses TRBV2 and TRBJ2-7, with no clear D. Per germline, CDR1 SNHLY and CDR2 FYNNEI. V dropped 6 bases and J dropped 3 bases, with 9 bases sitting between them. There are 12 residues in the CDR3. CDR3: CASSVTGYEQYF. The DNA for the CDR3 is TGTGCCAGCAGCGTGACGGGCTACGAGCAGTACTTC.

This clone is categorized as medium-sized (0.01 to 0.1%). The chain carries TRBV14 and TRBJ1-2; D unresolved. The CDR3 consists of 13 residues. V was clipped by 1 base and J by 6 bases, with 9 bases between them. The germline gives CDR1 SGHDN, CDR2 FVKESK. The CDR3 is CASSQARNNGYTF. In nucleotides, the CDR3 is TGTGCCAGCAGCCAAGCCAGGAATAATGGCTACACCTTC.

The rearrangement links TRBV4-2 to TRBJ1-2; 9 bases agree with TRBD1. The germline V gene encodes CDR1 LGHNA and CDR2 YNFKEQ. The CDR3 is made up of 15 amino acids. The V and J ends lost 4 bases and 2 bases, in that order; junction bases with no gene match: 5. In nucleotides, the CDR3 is TGTGCCAGCAGCCCACGACAGGGGGGAAACTATGGCTACACCTTC. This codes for CASSPRQGGNYGYTF.

The CDR3 is CAWAGTAQETQYF. The CDR3 bases are TGTGCCTGGGCCGGGACTGCCCAAGAGACCCAGTACTTC. The chain combines TRBV30 with TRBJ2-5; a possible D gene is TRBD2 (6 bases). Trimming removed 5 bases at V and 1 base at J, with 11 bases between. The germline gives CDR1 GTSNPN, CDR2 SVGIG (reference sequence). This CDR3 region has 13 residues. The full variable domain, rest sourced from reference TRBV30 and TRBJ2-5, is SQTIHQWPATLVQPVGSPLSLECTVEGTSNPNLYWYRQAAGRGLQLLFYSVGIGQISSEVPQNLSASRPQDRQFILSSKKLLLSDSGFYLCAWAGTAQETQYFGPGTRLLVL.

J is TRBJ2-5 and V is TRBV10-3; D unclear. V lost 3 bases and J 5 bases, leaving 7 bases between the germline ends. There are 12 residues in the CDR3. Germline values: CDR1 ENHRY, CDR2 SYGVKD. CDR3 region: CAISDSTETQYF. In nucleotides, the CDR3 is TGTGCCATCAGTGATAGCACGGAGACCCAGTACTTC.

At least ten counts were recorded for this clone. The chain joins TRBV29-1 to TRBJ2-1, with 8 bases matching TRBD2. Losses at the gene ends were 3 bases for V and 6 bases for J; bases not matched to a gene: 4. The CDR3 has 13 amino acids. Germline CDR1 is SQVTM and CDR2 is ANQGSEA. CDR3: CSVDSGGGNEQFF. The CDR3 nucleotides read TGCAGCGTTGACTCGGGGGGGGGCAATGAGCAGTTCTTC.

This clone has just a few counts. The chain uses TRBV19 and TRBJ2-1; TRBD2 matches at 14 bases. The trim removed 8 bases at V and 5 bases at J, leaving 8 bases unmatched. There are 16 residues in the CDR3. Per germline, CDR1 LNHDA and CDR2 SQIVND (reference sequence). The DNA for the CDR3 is TGTGCCAGTGGGACTAGCGGGAGCCCGCGCCACAATGAGCAGTTCTTC. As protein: CASGTSGSPRHNEQFF.

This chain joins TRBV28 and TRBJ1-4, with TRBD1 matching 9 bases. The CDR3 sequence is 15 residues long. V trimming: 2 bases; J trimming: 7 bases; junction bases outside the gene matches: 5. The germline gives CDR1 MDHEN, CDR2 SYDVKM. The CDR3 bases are TGTGCCAGCAGTTTACGAGGGACAGGGACTGAAAAACTGTTTTTT. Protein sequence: CASSLRGTGTEKLFF.

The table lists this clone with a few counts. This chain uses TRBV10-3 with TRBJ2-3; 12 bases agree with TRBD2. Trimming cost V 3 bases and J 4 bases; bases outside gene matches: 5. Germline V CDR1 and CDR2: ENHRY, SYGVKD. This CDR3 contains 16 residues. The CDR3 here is CAISDTTSGSADTQYF. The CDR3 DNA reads TGTGCCATCAGTGATACGACTAGCGGGAGTGCAGATACGCAGTATTTT.

The CDR3 DNA is TGTGCCAGCAGTTCCTCCGGGACAGGAGGTGATGAGCAGTTCTTC. Protein sequence: CASSSSGTGGDEQFF. The J gene is TRBJ2-1, the V gene TRBV28; 8 positions agree with TRBD1. V lost 4 bases and J lost 8; bases outside the gene matches: 10. The CDR3 is 15 residues long. Germline V gene lookup returns CDR1 MDHEN and CDR2 SYDVKM.

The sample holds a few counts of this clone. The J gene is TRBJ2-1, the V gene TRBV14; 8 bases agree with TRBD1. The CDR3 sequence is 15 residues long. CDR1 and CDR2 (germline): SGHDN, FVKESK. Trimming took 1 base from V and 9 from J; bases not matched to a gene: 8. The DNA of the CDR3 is TGTGCCAGCAGCCAAGCGACAGGGGCAGGTAGTGAGCAGTTCTTC. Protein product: CASSQATGAGSEQFF.

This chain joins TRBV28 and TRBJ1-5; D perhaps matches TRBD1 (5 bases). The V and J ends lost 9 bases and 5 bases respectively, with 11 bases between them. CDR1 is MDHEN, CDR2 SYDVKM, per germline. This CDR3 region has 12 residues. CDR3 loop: CASLTVDQPQHF. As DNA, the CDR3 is TGTGCCAGTTTGACAGTTGATCAGCCCCAGCATTTT.

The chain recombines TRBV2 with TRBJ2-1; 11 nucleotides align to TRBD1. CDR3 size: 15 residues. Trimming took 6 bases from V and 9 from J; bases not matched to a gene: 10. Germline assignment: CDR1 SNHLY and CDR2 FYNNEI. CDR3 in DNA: TGTGCCAGCAGGGTATCGCCGGGACAGGGGGGTGAGCAGTTCTTC. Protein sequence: CASRVSPGQGGEQFF.

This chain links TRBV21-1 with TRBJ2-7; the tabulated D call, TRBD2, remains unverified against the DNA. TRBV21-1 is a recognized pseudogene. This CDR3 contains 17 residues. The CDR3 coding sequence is TGTGCCAGCAGCAAAATAACTACGGAGAATAGCTCCTACGAGCAGTACTTC. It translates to CASSKITTENSSYEQYF.